These 5 T cell receptor beta chains came from one sample sequenced in a study of blood T cells in healthy people across ages. Sample-barcoded 5' priming and a J-beta primer mix drove a second PCR of 7 to 11 cycles. One entry per CDR3 protein results from TCRdb running MiXCR on the 5' RACE reads. The table shows 1.5 million to 2 million distinct CDR3 sequences, with about two fifths occurring only once. What was sequenced was blood. The receptors here all came from a human donor in good health.

V usage is TRBV6-1 and J usage is TRBJ2-1, with 9 bases that match TRBD1. The CDR3 sequence is 19 residues long. The V and J ends lost 8 bases and 1 base, in that order; junction bases with no gene match: 18. CDR1 and CDR2 from the germline V gene are MNHNS and SASEGT. CDR3 bases: TGTGCCAGCGGACGGGGGGACAGGGTCGGGATAAGGTCCTACAATGAGCAGTTCTTC. Amino acid sequence: CASGRGDRVGIRSYNEQFF.

The CDR3 nucleotides are TGTGCCAGCAGTTTCATGGGGGGGGTTGCAGATACGCAGTATTTT. Amino acids: CASSFMGGVADTQYF. This sequence joins TRBV12-3 or TRBV12-4 and TRBJ2-3, with 7 bases aligning to TRBD2. The CDR3 contains 15 residues. With 3 bases clipped from V and 4 bases from J, the junction kept 7 bases outside the gene matches.

Written as DNA, the CDR3 is TGTGCCAGCAGTTTAGGGGGGGGCCCCGGCTATGGCTACACCTTC. Protein sequence: CASSLGGGPGYGYTF. The chain has TRBV12-3 or TRBV12-4 and TRBJ1-2; the D gene is possibly TRBD1 (6 bases). This CDR3 is 15 amino acids long. Trimming removed 1 base from V and 4 bases from J, with 13 bases in between.

This chain joins TRBV20-1 and TRBJ1-4, with D possibly being TRBD1 (5 bases). This CDR3 comprises 15 residues. With 5 bases removed from V and 8 bases from J, the gap between germline ends came to 21 bases. Germline lookup yields CDR1 DFQATT and CDR2 SNEGSKA (reference sequence). The CDR3 DNA reads TGCAGTGCTGGACCACGCCGGGACGGGGGAGAAAAACTGTTTTTT. Its translation is CSAGPRRDGGEKLFF.

This clonotype turned up a few times. The chain employs TRBV6-2 or TRBV6-3 and TRBJ1-2, with D perhaps matching TRBD1 (5 bases). V lost 6 bases to trimming and J lost 4 bases, with 12 bases between them. There are 13 residues in the CDR3. Per the germline V gene, CDR1 is MNHEY and CDR2 is SVGEGT. The CDR3 sequence is CASRDEQVYGYTF. The CDR3 bases are TGTGCCAGCAGAGACGAACAGGTCTATGGCTACACCTTC.